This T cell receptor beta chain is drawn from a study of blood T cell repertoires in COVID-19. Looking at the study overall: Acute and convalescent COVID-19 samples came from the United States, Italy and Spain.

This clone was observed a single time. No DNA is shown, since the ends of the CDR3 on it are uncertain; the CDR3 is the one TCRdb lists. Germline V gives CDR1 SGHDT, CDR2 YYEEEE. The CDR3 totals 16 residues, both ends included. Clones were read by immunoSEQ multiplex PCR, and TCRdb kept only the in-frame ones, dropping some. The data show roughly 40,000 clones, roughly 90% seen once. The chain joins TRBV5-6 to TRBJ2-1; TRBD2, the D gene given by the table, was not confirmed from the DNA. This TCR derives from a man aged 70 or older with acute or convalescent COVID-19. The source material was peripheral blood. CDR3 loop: CASSFLGTGAANEQFF.